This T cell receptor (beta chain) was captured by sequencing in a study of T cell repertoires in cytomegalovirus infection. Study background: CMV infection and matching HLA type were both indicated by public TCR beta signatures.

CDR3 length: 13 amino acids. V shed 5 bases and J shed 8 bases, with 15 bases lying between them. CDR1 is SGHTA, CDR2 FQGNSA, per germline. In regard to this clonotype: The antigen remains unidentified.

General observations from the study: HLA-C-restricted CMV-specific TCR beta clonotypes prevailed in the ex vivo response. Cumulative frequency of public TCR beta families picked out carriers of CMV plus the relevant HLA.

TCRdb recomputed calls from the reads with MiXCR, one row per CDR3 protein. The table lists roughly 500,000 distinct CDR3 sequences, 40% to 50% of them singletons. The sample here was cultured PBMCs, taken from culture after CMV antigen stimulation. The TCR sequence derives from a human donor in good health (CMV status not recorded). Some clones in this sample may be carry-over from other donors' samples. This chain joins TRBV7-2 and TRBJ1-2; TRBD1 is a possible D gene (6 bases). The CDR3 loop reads CASSTGQSSGYTF. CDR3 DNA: TGTGCCAGCAGCACCGGACAGAGTTCCGGCTACACCTTC.